What follows describes a single T cell receptor beta chain. Germline trimming cut 4 bases from V and 6 bases from J; bases unmatched to any gene: 8. There are 14 residues in the CDR3. CDR1 SGDLS and CDR2 YYNGEE come from the germline V gene. This entry belongs to a study of blood T cell repertoires in COVID-19. For the study at large: Material from acute and convalescent COVID-19 was sourced from the United States, Italy and Spain. In each case, the material was cDNA or gDNA derived from T cells, B-cell-depleted T cells, or PBMCs.

Patients from Seattle were sampled longitudinally, starting during active infection. Study processing details: Estimation of nucleated cell counts was performed using reference gene primer amplification. The protocol was immunoSEQ multiplex PCR, while the TCRdb copy is restricted to in-frame clones and leaves out a portion. The D gene and trimming were derived from the DNA, and the V and J assignments and clone size from that table. This table holds 150,000 to 160,000 clones, around 83% found once. This clonotype was sampled from an older woman with COVID-19, enrolled during active disease. The sequenced sample was peripheral blood. The chain employs TRBV9 and TRBJ1-2, with 8 bases that match TRBD1. The CDR3 bases are TGTGCCAGCAGCCCCACGGACAGGGACCATGGCTACACCTTC. This sequence encodes CASSPTDRDHGYTF.